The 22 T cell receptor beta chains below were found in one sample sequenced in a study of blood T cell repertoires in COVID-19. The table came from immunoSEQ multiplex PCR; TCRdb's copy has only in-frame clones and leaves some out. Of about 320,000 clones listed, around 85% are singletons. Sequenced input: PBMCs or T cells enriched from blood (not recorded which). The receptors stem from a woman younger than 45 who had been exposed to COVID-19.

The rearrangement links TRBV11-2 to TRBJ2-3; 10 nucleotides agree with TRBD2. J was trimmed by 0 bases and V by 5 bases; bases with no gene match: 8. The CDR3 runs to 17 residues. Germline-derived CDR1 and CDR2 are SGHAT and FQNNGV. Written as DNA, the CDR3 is TGTGCCAGCAGCGTCCGGACTAGCGGAACTAGCACAGATACGCAGTATTTT. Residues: CASSVRTSGTSTDTQYF.

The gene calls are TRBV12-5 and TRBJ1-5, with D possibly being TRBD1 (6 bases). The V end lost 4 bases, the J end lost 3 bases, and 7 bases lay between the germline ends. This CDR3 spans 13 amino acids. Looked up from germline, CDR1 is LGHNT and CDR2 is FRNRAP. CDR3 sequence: CASGYRDNQPQHF. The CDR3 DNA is TGTGCTAGTGGTTACAGGGACAATCAGCCCCAGCATTTT.

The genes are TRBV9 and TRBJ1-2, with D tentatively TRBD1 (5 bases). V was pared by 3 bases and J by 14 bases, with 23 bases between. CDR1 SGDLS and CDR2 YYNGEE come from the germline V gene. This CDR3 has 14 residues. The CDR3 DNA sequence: TGTGCCAGCAGCGCCGGGGGAGGGACTCCTGGCAGGACCTTC. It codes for CASSAGGGTPGRTF.

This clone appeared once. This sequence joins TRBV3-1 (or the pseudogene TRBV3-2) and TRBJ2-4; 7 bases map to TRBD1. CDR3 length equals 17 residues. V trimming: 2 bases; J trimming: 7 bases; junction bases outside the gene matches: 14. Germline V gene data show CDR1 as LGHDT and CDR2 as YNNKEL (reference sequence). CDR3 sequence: CASSQPPGYQGVNIQYF. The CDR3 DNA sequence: TGTGCCAGCAGCCAACCGCCGGGGTACCAGGGGGTGAACATTCAGTACTTC.

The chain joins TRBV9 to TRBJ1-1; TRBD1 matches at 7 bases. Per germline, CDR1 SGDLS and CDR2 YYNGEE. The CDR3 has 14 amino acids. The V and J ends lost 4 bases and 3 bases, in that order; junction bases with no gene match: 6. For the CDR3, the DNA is TGTGCCAGCAGCCCTCCCGGGACAGACACTGAAGCTTTCTTT. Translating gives CASSPPGTDTEAFF.

The CDR3 loop is CASSVYAGGPSDTQYF. CDR3 coding DNA: TGTGCCAGCAGCGTTTACGCGGGAGGGCCCTCAGATACGCAGTATTTT. The chain employs TRBV9 and TRBJ2-3, with TRBD2 matching 9 bases. The CDR3 loop spans 16 amino acids. The germline V gene has CDR1 SGDLS and CDR2 YYNGEE. Unmatched junction bases numbered 8, after V lost 2 bases and J lost 4 bases.

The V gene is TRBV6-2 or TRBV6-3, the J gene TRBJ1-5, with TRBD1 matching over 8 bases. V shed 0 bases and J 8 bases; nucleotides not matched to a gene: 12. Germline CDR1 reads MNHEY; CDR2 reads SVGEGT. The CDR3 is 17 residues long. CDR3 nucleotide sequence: TGTGCCAGCAGTTACTCTTCGGACAGGGTAGTTGGTAAGCCCCAGCATTTT. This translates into CASSYSSDRVVGKPQHF.

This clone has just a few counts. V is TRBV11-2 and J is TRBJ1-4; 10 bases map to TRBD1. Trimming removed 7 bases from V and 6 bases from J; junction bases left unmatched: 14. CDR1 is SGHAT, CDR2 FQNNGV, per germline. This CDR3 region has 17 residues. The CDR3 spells CASTPGTGAKRDEKLFF. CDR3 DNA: TGTGCCAGCACCCCGGGGACAGGGGCCAAACGGGATGAAAAACTGTTTTTT. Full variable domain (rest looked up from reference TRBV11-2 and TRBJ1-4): EAGVAQSPRYKIIEKRQSVAFWCNPISGHATLYWYQQILGQGPKLLIQFQNNGVVDDSQLPKDRFSAERLKGVDSTLKIQPAKLEDSAVYLCASTPGTGAKRDEKLFFGSGTQLSVL.

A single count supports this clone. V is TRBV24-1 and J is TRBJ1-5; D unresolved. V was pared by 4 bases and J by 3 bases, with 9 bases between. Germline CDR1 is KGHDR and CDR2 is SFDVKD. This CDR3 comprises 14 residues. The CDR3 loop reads CATSDLQHNQPQHF. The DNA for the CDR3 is TGTGCCACCAGTGACTTACAGCACAATCAGCCCCAGCATTTT.

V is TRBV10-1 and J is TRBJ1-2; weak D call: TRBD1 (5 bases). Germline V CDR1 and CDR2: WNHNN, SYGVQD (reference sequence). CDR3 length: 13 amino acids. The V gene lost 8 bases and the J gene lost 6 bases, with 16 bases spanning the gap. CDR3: CASVRAGYNGYTF. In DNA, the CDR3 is TGCGCCAGCGTCCGGGCAGGGTACAATGGCTACACCTTC.

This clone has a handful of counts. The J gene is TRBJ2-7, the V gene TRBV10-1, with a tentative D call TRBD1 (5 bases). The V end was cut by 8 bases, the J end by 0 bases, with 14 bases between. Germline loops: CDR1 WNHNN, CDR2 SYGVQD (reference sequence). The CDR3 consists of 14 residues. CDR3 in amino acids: CASEGALISYEQYF. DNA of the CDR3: TGCGCCAGCGAAGGGGCGTTAATCTCCTACGAGCAGTACTTC.

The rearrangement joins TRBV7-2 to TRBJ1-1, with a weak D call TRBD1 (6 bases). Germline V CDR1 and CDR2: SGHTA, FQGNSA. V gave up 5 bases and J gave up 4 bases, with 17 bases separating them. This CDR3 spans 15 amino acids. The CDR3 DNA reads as TGTGCCAGCAGCCCCCGGCGGGGGGCCGTCACTGAAGCTTTCTTT. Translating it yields CASSPRRGAVTEAFF.

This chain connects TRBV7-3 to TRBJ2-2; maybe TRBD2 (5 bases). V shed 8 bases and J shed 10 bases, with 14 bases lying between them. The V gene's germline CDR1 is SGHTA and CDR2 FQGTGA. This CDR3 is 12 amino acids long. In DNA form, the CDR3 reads TGTGCCAGCCCTTCTGGACTCCCGGAGCTGTTTTTT. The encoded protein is CASPSGLPELFF. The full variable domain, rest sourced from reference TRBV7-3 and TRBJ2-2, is GAGVSQTPSNKVTEKGKYVELRCDPISGHTALYWYRQSLGQGPEFLIYFQGTGAADDSGLPNDRFFAVRPEGSVSTLKIQRTERGDSAVYLCASPSGLPELFFGEGSRLTVL.

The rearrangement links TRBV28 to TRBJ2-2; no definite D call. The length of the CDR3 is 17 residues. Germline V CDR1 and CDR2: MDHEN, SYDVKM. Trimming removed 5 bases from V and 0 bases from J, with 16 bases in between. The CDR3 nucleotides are TGTGCCAGCAGTCCCCTAGAAGGTATCGCGAACACCGGGGAGCTGTTTTTT. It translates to CASSPLEGIANTGELFF.

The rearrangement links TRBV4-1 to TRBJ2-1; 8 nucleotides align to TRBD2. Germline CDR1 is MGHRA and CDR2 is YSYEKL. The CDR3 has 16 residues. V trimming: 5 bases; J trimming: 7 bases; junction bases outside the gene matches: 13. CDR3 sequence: CASSSQTSVLQNEQFF. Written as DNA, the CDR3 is TGCGCCAGCAGCTCCCAGACTAGCGTTTTGCAGAATGAGCAGTTCTTC.

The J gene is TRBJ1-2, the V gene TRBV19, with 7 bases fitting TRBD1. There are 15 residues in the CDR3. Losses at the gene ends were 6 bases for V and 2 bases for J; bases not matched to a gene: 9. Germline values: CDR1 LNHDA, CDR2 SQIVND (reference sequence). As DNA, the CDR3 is TGTGCCAGTAGGACTCGGGACAGATCAAACTATGGCTACACCTTC. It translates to CASRTRDRSNYGYTF.

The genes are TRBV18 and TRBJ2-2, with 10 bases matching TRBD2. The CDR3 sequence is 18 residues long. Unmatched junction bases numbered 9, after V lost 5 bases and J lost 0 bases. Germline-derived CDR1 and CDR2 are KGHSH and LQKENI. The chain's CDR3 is CASSSRSSGGANTGELFF. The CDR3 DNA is TGTGCCAGCTCATCTCGTTCCAGCGGGGGGGCGAACACCGGGGAGCTGTTTTTT. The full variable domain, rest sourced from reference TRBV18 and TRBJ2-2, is NAGVMQNPRHLVRRRGQEARLRCSPMKGHSHVYWYRQLPEEGLKFMVYLQKENIIDESGMPKERFSAEFPKEGPSILRIQQVVRGDSAAYFCASSSRSSGGANTGELFFGEGSRLTVL.

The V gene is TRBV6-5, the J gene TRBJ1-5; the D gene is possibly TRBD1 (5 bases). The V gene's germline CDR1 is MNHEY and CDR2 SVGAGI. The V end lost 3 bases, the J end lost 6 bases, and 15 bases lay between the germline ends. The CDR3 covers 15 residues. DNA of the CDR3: TGTGCCAGCAGTTATCGGTCGGGGGACGTTCAGCCCCAGCATTTT. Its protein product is CASSYRSGDVQPQHF.

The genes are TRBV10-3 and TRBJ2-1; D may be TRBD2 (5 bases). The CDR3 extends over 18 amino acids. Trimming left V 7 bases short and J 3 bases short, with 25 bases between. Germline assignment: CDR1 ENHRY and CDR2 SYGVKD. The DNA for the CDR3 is TGTGCCATCACCGAGGGTGACTCCGTTAGCCACTTCTACAATGAGCAGTTCTTC. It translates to CAITEGDSVSHFYNEQFF.

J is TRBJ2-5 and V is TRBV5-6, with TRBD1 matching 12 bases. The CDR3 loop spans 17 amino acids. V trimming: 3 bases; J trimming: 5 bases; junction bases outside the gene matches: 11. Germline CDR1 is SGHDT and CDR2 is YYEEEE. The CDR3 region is CASSSILGQGATETQYF. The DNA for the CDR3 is TGTGCCAGCAGCTCCATCCTGGGACAGGGGGCGACGGAGACCCAGTACTTC. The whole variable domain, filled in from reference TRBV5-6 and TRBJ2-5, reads DAGVTQSPTHLIKTRGQQVTLRCSPKSGHDTVSWYQQALGQGPQFIFQYYEEEERQRGNFPDRFSGHQFPNYSSELNVNALLLGDSALYLCASSSILGQGATETQYFGPGTRLLVL.

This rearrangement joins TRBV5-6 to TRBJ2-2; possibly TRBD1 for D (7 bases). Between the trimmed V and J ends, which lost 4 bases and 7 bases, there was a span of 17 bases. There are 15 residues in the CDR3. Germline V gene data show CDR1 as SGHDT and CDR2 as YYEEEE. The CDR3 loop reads CASSPGVQGGGELFF. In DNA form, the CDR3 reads TGTGCCAGCAGCCCCGGCGTTCAGGGGGGCGGGGAGCTGTTTTTT.

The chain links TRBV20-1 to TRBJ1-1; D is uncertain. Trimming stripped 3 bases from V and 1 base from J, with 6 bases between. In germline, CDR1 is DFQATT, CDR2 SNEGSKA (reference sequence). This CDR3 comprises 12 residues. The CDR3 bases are TGCAGTGCTAGTCCGGGGAACACTGAAGCTTTCTTT. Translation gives CSASPGNTEAFF.